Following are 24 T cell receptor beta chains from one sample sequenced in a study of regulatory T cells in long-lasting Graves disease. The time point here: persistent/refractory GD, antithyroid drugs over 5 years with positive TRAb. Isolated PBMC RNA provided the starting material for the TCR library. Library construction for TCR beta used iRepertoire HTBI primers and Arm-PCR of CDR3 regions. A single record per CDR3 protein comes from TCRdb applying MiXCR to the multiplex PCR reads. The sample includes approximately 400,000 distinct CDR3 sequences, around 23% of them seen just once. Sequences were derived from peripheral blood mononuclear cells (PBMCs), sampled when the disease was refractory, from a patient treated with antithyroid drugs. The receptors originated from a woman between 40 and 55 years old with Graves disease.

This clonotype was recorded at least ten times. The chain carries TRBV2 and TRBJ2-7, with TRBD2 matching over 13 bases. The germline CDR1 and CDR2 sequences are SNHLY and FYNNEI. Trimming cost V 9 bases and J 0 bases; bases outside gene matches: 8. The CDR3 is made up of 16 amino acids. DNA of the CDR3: TGTGCCAGGGGGACTAGCGGGGACAAAAGCTCCTACGAGCAGTACTTC. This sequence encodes CARGTSGDKSSYEQYF.

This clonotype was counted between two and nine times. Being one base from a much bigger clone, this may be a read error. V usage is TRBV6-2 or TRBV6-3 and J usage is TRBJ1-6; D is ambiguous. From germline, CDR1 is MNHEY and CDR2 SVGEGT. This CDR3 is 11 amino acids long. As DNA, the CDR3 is TGTGCCGGCAGTTATGGCGGGATCCTCCACTTT. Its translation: CAGSYGGILHF.

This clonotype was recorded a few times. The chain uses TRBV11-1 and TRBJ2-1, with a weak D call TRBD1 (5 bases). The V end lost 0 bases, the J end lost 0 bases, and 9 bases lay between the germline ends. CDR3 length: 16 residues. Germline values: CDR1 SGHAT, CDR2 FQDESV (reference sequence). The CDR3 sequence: CASSLAHRSSYNEQFF. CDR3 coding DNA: TGTGCCAGCAGCTTAGCGCACAGGAGCTCCTACAATGAGCAGTTCTTC.

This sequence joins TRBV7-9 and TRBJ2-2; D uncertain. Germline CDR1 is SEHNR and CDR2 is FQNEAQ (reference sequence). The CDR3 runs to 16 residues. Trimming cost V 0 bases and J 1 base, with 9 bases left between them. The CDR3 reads CASSLAAPVNTGELFF. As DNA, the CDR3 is TGTGCCAGCAGCTTAGCTGCGCCGGTGAACACCGGGGAGCTGTTTTTT.

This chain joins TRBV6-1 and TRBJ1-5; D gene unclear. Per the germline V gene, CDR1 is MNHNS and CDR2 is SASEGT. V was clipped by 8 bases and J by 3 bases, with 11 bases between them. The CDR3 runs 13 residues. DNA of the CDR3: TGTGCCAGCTTAAGGGATCTCAATCAGCCCCAGCATTTT. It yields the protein CASLRDLNQPQHF.

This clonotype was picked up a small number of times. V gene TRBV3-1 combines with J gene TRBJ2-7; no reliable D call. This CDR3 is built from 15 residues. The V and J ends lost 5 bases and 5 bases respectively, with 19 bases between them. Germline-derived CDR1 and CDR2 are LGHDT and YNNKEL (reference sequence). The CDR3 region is CASSSPARPVDEQYF. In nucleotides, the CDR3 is TGTGCCAGCAGCAGCCCCGCGAGACCGGTCGACGAGCAGTACTTC.

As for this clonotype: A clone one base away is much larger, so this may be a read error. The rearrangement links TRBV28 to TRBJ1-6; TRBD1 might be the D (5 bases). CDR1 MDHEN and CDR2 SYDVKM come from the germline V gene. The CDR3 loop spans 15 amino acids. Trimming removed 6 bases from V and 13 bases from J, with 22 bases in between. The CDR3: CASRAGVGVGHPLHF. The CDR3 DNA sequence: TGTGCCAGCAGGGCGGGGGTGGGAGTGGGTCACCCCCTCCACTTT.

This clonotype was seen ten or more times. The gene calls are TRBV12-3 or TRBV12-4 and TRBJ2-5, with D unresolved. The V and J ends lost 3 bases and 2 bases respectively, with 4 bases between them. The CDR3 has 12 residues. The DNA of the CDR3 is TGTGCCAGCAGTTTGTGGCAAGAGACCCAGTACTTC. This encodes CASSLWQETQYF.

CDR3 protein: CSASYPGSTDTQYF. For the CDR3, the DNA is TGCAGTGCTAGTTATCCCGGCAGCACAGATACGCAGTATTTT. The chain recombines TRBV20-1 with TRBJ2-3, with no clear D. The V end lost 3 bases, the J end lost 0 bases, and 10 bases lay between the germline ends. Germline-derived CDR1 and CDR2 are DFQATT and SNEGSKA (reference sequence). This CDR3 spans 14 amino acids.

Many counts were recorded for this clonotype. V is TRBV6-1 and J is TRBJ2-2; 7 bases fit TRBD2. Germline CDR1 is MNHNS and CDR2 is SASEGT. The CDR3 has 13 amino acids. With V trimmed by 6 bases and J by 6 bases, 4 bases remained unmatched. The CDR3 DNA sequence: TGTGCCAGCAGCGGACTAGATCCCGGGGAGCTGTTTTTT. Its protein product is CASSGLDPGELFF.

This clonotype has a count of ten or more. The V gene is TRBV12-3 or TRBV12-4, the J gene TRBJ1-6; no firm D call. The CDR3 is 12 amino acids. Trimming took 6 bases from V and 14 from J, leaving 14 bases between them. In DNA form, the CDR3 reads TGTGCCAGCAGGCGCGAGGGAAAGTCCCTCCACTTT. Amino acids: CASRREGKSLHF.

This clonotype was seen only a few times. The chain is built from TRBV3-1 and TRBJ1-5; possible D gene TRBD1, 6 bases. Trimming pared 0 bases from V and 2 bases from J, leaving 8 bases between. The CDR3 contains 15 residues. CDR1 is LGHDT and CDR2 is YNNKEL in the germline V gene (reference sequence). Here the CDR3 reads CASSQDYRGNQPQHF. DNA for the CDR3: TGTGCCAGCAGCCAAGACTACAGGGGCAATCAGCCCCAGCATTTT. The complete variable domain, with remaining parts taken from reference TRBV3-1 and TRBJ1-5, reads DTAVSQTPKYLVTQMGNDKSIKCEQNLGHDTMYWYKQDSKKFLKIMFSYNNKELIINETVPNRFSPKSPDKAHLNLHINSLELGDSAVYFCASSQDYRGNQPQHFGDGTRLSIL.

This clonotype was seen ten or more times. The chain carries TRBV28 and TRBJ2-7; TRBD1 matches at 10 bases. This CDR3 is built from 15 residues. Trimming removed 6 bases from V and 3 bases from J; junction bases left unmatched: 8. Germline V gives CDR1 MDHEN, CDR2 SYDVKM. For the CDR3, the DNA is TGTGCCAGCAGAGAGTCGACAGGGGGCTTCTACGAGCAGTACTTC. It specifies CASRESTGGFYEQYF. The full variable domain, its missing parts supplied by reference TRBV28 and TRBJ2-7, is DVKVTQSSRYLVKRTGEKVFLECVQDMDHENMFWYRQDPGLGLRLIYFSYDVKMKEKGDIPEGYSVSREKKERFSLILESASTNQTSMYLCASRESTGGFYEQYFGPGTRLTVT.

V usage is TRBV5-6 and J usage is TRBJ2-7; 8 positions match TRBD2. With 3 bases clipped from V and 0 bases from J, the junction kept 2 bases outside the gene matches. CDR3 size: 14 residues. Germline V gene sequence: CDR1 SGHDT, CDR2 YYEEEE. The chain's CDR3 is CASSSAGASYEQYF. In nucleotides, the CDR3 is TGTGCCAGCAGCTCAGCGGGGGCCTCCTACGAGCAGTACTTC.

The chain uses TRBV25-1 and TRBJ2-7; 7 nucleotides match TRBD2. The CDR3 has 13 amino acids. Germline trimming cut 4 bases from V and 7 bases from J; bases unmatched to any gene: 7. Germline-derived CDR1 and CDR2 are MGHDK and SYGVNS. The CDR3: CASSARTRSEQYF. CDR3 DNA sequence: TGTGCCAGCAGTGCAAGGACTAGATCGGAGCAGTACTTC.

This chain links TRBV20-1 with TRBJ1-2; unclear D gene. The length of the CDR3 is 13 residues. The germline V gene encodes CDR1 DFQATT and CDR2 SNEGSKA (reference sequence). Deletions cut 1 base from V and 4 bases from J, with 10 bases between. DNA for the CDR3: TGCAGTGCTAGAGCCAGCCTTGTCTATGGCTACACCTTC. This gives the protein CSARASLVYGYTF.

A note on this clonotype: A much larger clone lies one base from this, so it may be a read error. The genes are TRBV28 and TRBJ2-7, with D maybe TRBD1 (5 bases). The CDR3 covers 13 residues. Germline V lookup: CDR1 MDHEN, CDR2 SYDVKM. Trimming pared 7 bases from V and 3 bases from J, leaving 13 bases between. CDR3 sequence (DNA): TGTGCCAGCACCCATGGGGCGCGCTACGAGCAGTACTTC. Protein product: CASTHGARYEQYF. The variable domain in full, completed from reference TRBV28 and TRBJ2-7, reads DVKVTQSSRYLVKRTGEKVFLECVQDMDHENMFWYRQDPGLGLRLIYFSYDVKMKEKGDIPEGYSVSREKKERFSLILESASTNQTSMYLCASTHGARYEQYFGPGTRLTVT.

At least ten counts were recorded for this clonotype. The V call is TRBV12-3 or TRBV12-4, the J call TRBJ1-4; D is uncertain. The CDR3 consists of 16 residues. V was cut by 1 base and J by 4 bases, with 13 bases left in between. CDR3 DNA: TGTGCCAGCAGTTTAGGCGCAGGCAGATTTAATGAAAAACTGTTTTTT. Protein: CASSLGAGRFNEKLFF.

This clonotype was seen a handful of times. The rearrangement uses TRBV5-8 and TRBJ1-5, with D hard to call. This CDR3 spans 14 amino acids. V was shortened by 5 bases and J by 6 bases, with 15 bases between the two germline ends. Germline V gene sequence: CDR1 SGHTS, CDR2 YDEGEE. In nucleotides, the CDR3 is TGTGCCAGCAGAACCGGGCAACTCCTTCAGCCCCAGCATTTT. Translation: CASRTGQLLQPQHF.

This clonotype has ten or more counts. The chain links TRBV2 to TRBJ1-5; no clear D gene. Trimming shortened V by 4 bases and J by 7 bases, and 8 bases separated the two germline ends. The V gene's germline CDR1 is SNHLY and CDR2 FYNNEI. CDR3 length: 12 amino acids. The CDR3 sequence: CASSGGAQPQHF. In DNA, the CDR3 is TGTGCCAGCAGTGGAGGAGCACAGCCCCAGCATTTT.

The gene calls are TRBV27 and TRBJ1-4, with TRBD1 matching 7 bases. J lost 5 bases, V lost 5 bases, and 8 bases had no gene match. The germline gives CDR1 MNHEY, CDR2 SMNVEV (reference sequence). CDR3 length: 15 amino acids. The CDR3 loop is CASSPRDSPNEKLFF. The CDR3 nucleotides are TGTGCCAGCAGTCCGCGGGACAGCCCAAATGAAAAACTGTTTTTT.

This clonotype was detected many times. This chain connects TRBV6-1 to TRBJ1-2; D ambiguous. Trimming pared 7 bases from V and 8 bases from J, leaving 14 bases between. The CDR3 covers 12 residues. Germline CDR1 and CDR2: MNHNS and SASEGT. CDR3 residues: CASTLTREGYTF. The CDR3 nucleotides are TGTGCCAGCACCTTGACCAGAGAGGGCTACACCTTC.

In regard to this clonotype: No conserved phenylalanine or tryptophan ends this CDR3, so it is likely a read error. The CDR3 region has the DNA TGCGCCAGCGAGACAGATAACACCGGGGAGCTGTTTTTA. Translating gives CASETDNTGELFL. The chain carries TRBV5-1 and TRBJ2-2; the D gene is possibly TRBD1 (5 bases). The germline V and J ends were trimmed by 7 bases and 2 bases, with 9 bases remaining between them. Germline CDR1 and CDR2: SGHRS and YFSETQ. The CDR3 is 13 residues long.

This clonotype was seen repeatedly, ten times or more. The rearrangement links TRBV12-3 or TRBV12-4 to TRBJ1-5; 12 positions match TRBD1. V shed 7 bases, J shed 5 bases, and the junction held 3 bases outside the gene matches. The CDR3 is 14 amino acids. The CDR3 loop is CASTGTGGHQPQHF. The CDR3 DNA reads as TGTGCCAGCACCGGGACAGGGGGCCATCAGCCCCAGCATTTT.